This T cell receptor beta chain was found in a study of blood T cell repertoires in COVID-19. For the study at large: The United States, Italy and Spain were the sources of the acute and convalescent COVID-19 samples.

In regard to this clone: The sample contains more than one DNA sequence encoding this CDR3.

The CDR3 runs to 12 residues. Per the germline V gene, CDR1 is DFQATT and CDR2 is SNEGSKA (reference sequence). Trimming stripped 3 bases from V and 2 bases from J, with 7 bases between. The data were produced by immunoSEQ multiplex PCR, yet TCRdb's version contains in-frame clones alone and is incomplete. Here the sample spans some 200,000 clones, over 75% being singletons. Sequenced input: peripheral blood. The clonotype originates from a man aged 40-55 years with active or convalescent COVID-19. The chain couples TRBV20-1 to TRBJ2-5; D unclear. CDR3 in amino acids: CSASPSQETQYF. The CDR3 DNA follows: TGCAGTGCTAGTCCATCACAAGAGACCCAGTACTTC.